A single T cell receptor (beta chain) is shown here with its context. Its antigen is not known. The entry originates in a study of neoadjuvant nivolumab and ipilimumab in lung cancer. Study as a whole: Nivolumab 3 mg/kg was given days 1, 15 and 29, plus ipilimumab 1 mg/kg day 1 in combination. Study-wide points: Only two of four nivolumab-treated tumors gained richness and clonality by surgery.

Germline-derived CDR1 and CDR2 are SGHRS and YFSETQ. J gave up 3 bases and V 1 base, and 3 bases lay outside the gene matches. This CDR3 spans 14 amino acids. Only in-frame clones appear in the TCRdb table, and some are missing; sequencing was by immunoSEQ multiplex PCR. The table records several thousand clones, 75% to 90% of them present only once. This chain connects TRBV5-1 to TRBJ2-7; 8 bases match TRBD1. This specimen consisted of tumor tissue, obtained after neoadjuvant nivolumab, alone or with ipilimumab, at or shortly before surgery. The receptor was derived from an adult with non-small cell lung cancer. The CDR3: CASSLWTGSYEQYF. The CDR3 region has the DNA TGCGCCAGCAGCTTGTGGACAGGGAGCTACGAGCAGTACTTC.